These 5 T cell receptor beta chains were sequenced from one sample in a study of T cell changes during pregnancy in multiple sclerosis. Clones were sequenced by immunoSEQ multiplex PCR, and TCRdb holds only the in-frame ones, with some missing. This table has some 59,000 clones, 89% appearing once. Sequencing used peripheral blood, obtained in the first trimester of pregnancy. The receptors were gathered from a female donor with multiple sclerosis, enrolled in a pregnancy study.

The chain recombines TRBV6-5 with TRBJ2-3, with 11 nucleotides matching TRBD2. Germline V gives CDR1 MNHEY, CDR2 SVGAGI. V gave up 6 bases and J gave up 3 bases; unmatched junction bases: 5. This CDR3 has 15 amino acids. CDR3 in amino acids: CASRRLAGGTDTQYF. For the CDR3, the DNA is TGTGCCAGCAGACGGCTAGCGGGGGGAACAGATACGCAGTATTTT.

The chain employs TRBV5-1 and TRBJ2-7; 9 nucleotides line up with TRBD2. V lost 0 bases, J lost 0 bases, and 4 bases stayed unmatched. CDR3 length: 16 residues. Germline V gene data show CDR1 as SGHRS and CDR2 as YFSETQ. CDR3 coding DNA: TGCGCCAGCAGCTTGGCTAGCGGGGAACTCTCCTACGAGCAGTACTTC. Its translation: CASSLASGELSYEQYF. Combining the CDR3 with reference TRBV5-1 and TRBJ2-7 gives the whole variable domain KAGVTQTPRYLIKTRGQQVTLSCSPISGHRSVSWYQQTPGQGLQFLFEYFSETQRNKGNFPGRFSGRQFSNSRSEMNVSTLELGDSALYLCASSLASGELSYEQYFGPGTRLTVT.

This clone has a handful of counts. The chain is built from TRBV29-1 and TRBJ1-2; no definite D call. This CDR3 has 13 amino acids. Germline lookup yields CDR1 SQVTM and CDR2 ANQGSEA. The germline V and J ends were trimmed by 2 bases and 7 bases, with 14 bases remaining between them. CDR3 nucleotide sequence: TGCAGCGTTGAACTGCAGGAGGGAGTTGGCTACACCTTC. Residues: CSVELQEGVGYTF. The variable domain in full, completed from reference TRBV29-1 and TRBJ1-2, reads SAVISQKPSRDICQRGTSLTIQCQVDSQVTMMFWYRQQPGQSLTLIATANQGSEATYESGFVIDKFPISRPNLTFSTLTVSNMSPEDSSIYLCSVELQEGVGYTFGSGTRLTVV.

The gene calls are TRBV5-1 and TRBJ2-7; a possible D gene is TRBD2 (5 bases). Trimming shortened V by 4 bases and J by 2 bases, and 19 bases separated the two germline ends. Germline lookup yields CDR1 SGHRS and CDR2 YFSETQ. The length of the CDR3 is 16 residues. The CDR3 DNA is TGCGCCAGCAGCCCTCAGAGGGTAGTACCAGCCTACGAGCAGTACTTC. Residues: CASSPQRVVPAYEQYF.

The chain has TRBV2 and TRBJ2-5; TRBD2 aligns across 12 bases. J lost 5 bases, V lost 6 bases, and 10 bases had no gene match. Germline-derived CDR1 and CDR2 are SNHLY and FYNNEI. The CDR3 spans 16 residues. The CDR3 here is CASRETSGGAGETQYF. CDR3 nucleotides: TGTGCCAGCAGGGAGACTAGCGGGGGCGCGGGTGAGACCCAGTACTTC.